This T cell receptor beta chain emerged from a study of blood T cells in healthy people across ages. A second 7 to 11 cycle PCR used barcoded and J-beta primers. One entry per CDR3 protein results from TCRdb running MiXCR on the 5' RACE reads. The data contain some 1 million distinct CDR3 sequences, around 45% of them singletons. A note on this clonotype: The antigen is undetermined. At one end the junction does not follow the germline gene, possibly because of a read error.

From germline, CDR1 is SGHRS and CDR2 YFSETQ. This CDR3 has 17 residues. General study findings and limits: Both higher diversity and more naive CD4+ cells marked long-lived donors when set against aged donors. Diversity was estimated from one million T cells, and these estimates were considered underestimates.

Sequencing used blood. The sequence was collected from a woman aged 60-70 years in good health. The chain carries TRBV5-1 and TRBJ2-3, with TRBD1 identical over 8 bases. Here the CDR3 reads CASSRGTGRTSTGTQYF. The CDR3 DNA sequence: TGCGCCAGCAGCCGCGGGACAGGTAGAACTAGCACAGGTACGCAGTATTTT.